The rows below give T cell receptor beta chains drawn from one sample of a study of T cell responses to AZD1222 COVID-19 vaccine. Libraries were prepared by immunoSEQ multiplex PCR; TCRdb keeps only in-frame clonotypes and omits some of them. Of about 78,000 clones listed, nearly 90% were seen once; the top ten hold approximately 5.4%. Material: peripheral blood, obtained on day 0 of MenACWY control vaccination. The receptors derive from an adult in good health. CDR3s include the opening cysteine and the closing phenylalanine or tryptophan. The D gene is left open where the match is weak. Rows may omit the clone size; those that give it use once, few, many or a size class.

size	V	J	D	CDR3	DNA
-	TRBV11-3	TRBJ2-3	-	CASSLRADTQYF	TGTGCCAGCAGCTTACGGGCTGATACGCAGTATTTT
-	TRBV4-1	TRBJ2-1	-	CASSQDRLASSYNEQFF	TGCGCCAGCAGCCAAGATCGACTGGCCAGCTCCTACAATGAGCAGTTCTTC
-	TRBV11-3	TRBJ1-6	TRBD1	CASSPGTVSPLHF	TGTGCCAGCAGCCCCGGGACAGTTTCACCCCTCCACTTT
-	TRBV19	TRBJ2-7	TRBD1	CASSIPGQAYEQYF	TGTGCCAGTAGTATACCGGGACAGGCCTACGAGCAGTACTTC
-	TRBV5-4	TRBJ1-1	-	CASSFGDRMNTEAFF	TGTGCCAGCAGCTTTGGTGACAGGATGAACACTGAAGCTTTCTTT
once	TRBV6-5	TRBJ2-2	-	CASRFSTTGELFF	TGTGCCAGCAGATTTAGTACCACCGGGGAGCTGTTTTTT
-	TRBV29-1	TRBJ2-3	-	CSAGTTSTDTQYF	TGCAGCGCTGGGACAACTAGCACAGATACGCAGTATTTT
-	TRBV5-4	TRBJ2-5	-	CASSLGSLGYQETQYF	TGTGCCAGCAGCTTAGGCTCGCTGGGCTACCAAGAGACCCAGTACTTC
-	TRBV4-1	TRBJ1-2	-	CASSQDRVSAYGYTF	TGCGCCAGCAGCCAAGATAGGGTATCCGCCTATGGCTACACCTTC
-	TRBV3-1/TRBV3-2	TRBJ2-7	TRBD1	CASSRDRGFGEQYF	TGTGCCAGCAGCCGGGACAGGGGGTTTGGGGAGCAGTACTTC
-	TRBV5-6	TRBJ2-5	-	CASSLSLQGRETQYF	TGTGCCAGCAGCCTCTCCCTTCAGGGACGAGAGACCCAGTACTTC
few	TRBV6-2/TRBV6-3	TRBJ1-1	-	CASSVNGIEAFF	TGTGCCAGCAGTGTAAATGGGATTGAAGCTTTCTTT
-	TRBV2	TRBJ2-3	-	CASSDLGTDTQYF	TGTGCCAGCAGTGATCTAGGCACAGATACGCAGTATTTT
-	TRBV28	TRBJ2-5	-	CASSLFRNSMETQYF	TGTGCCAGCAGTTTATTCCGTAATAGCATGGAGACCCAGTACTTC
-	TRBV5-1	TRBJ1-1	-	CASSFLRPNTEAFF	TGCGCCAGCAGCTTCCTTCGCCCGAACACTGAAGCTTTCTTT
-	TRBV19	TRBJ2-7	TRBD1	CASSNTGDTYEQYF	TGTGCCAGTAGTAATACAGGGGATACATACGAGCAGTACTTC
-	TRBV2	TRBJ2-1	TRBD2	CATLSGAYSYNEQFF	TGTGCCACCCTAAGCGGGGCCTACTCCTACAATGAGCAGTTCTTC
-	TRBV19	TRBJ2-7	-	CASSIKGQLPSPYEQYF	TGTGCCAGTAGTATTAAAGGACAGCTACCGTCCCCCTACGAGCAGTACTTC
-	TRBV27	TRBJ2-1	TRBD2	CASSPKTSEYNEQFF	TGTGCCAGCAGTCCGAAGACTAGCGAATACAATGAGCAGTTCTTC
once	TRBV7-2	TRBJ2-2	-	CASSPTMNTGELFF	TGTGCCAGCAGCCCGACAATGAACACCGGGGAGCTGTTTTTT